The 28 T cell receptor beta chains below were found in one sample sequenced in a study of T cells in Graves' hyperthyroidism and ophthalmopathy. Amplification yielded TCR beta CDR3 regions, with RNA transcripts as the source. During a first-round RT-PCR of the TCR CDR3, the HTBI primer set was used. TCRdb redid the calling of the multiplex PCR reads with MiXCR, one entry per CDR3 protein. Of some 440,000 distinct CDR3 sequences in the sample, approximately 14% were seen once. Material: blood. These receptors were collected from a woman younger than 30 with Graves' hyperthyroidism.

The rearrangement uses TRBV10-3 and TRBJ1-5, with D possibly being TRBD1 (6 bases). The V end was cut by 10 bases, the J end by 4 bases, with 29 bases between. CDR3 length: 18 residues. Per the germline V gene, CDR1 is ENHRY and CDR2 is SYGVKD. The CDR3 loop is CANGLNDSGGRGNQPQHF. The CDR3 DNA reads TGTGCCAACGGACTAAATGACAGCGGAGGCAGGGGAAATCAGCCCCAGCATTTT.

This clonotype has a handful of counts. The genes are TRBV11-1 and TRBJ2-6; TRBD1 aligns across 7 bases. In germline, CDR1 is SGHAT, CDR2 FQDESV (reference sequence). Unmatched junction bases numbered 4, after V lost 6 bases and J lost 2 bases. The CDR3 has 15 amino acids. CDR3 coding DNA: TGTGCCAGCAGGTATACAGGGGCTGGGGCCAACGTCCTGACTTTC. It specifies CASRYTGAGANVLTF.

This clonotype was seen at least ten times. V is TRBV7-2 and J is TRBJ2-7, with D hard to call. The CDR3 loop spans 15 amino acids. V dropped 3 bases and J dropped 2 bases, with 14 bases sitting between them. Germline V lookup: CDR1 SGHTA, CDR2 FQGNSA. CDR3 sequence: CASSFGTLSTYEQYF. The CDR3, as DNA: TGTGCCAGCAGCTTCGGCACACTTTCGACCTACGAGCAGTACTTC.

Worth noting for this clonotype: Sequence at one end of the junction differs from germline and may be a read error. The J gene is TRBJ1-5, the V gene TRBV7-2; the match to TRBD1 covers 7 bases. The CDR3 is made up of 15 amino acids. CDR1 and CDR2 (germline): SGHTA, FQGNSA. CDR3 sequence: CAGSLATGGNQPQHF. The CDR3 DNA reads TGTGCCGGCAGCTTAGCAACAGGGGGCAATCAGCCCCAGCATTTT.

There are many counts of this clonotype. The chain uses TRBV20-1 and TRBJ1-5; 8 positions agree with TRBD1. Germline V lookup: CDR1 DFQATT, CDR2 SNEGSKA (reference sequence). Losses at the gene ends were 6 bases for V and 6 bases for J; bases not matched to a gene: 7. CDR3 length equals 13 residues. The CDR3 coding sequence is TGCAGTGCCCAGGACAGGGTCGGTCAGCCCCAGCATTTT. It translates to CSAQDRVGQPQHF.

This clonotype was seen ten or more times. V gene TRBV2 combines with J gene TRBJ1-5; possibly TRBD1 for D (6 bases). CDR3 length: 14 amino acids. V was trimmed by 5 bases and J by 6 bases, leaving 14 bases between them. Germline CDR1 reads SNHLY; CDR2 reads FYNNEI. CDR3 nucleotide sequence: TGTGCCAGCAGTCCGGGGGCGCTCGGTCAGCCCCAGCATTTT. This gives the protein CASSPGALGQPQHF. Complete variable domain (other parts from reference TRBV2 and TRBJ1-5): EPEVTQTPSHQVTQMGQEVILRCVPISNHLYFYWYRQILGQKVEFLVSFYNNEISEKSEIFDDQFSVERPDGSNFTLKIRSTKLEDSAMYFCASSPGALGQPQHFGDGTRLSIL.

This rearrangement joins TRBV10-3 to TRBJ1-6; perhaps TRBD1 as D (6 bases). The V end lost 8 bases, the J end lost 7 bases, and 15 bases lay between the germline ends. CDR1 and CDR2 (germline): ENHRY, SYGVKD. The CDR3 runs 14 residues. CDR3 nucleotide sequence: TGTGCCATCGGAGTAACAGGGAGAAATTCACCCCTCCACTTT. This codes for CAIGVTGRNSPLHF.

Of note for this clonotype: The junction and the germline gene differ at one end; a read error may be behind it. The rearrangement uses TRBV5-1 and TRBJ2-1; 8 bases fit TRBD2. The CDR3 is 16 amino acids. Germline CDR1 reads SGHRS; CDR2 reads YFSETQ. The CDR3 region is CASSFDRAGGYNEQSF. In DNA, the CDR3 is TGCGCCAGCAGCTTTGACCGCGCGGGGGGCTACAATGAGCAGTCCTTC.

This clonotype was recorded once. Mismatch with germline at one junction end may stem from a read error. The V and J genes are TRBV5-5 and TRBJ1-6; perhaps TRBD1 as D (6 bases). CDR1 is SGHKS, CDR2 YYEKEE, per germline (reference sequence). CDR3 size: 15 residues. CDR3 sequence: CASSLGTQGSSHLHF. The CDR3 region has the DNA TGTGCCAGCAGCTTGGGGACACAGGGAAGTTCACACCTCCACTTT. The full variable domain, completed using reference TRBV5-5 and TRBJ1-6, is DAGVTQSPTHLIKTRGQQVTLRCSPISGHKSVSWYQQVLGQGPQFIFQYYEKEERGRGNFPDRFSARQFPNYSSELNVNALLLGDSALYLCASSLGTQGSSHLHFGNGTRLTVT.

This chain uses TRBV7-2 with TRBJ2-4; the match to TRBD1 covers 9 bases. The CDR3 totals 14 residues. V was clipped by 5 bases and J by 8 bases; unmatched bases: 7. The germline V gene has CDR1 SGHTA and CDR2 FQGNSA. CDR3 bases: TGTGCCAGCAGCGAACAGGGGGCGCAGGACATTCAGTACTTC. Translated: CASSEQGAQDIQYF.

This chain links TRBV19 with TRBJ2-7; D is uncertain. Looked up from germline, CDR1 is LNHDA and CDR2 is SQIVND (reference sequence). V lost 3 bases to trimming and J lost 2 bases, with 8 bases between them. The CDR3 spans 13 residues. Here the CDR3 reads CASSIGLTYEQYF. The CDR3, as DNA: TGTGCCAGTAGTATTGGCTTAACCTACGAGCAGTACTTC.

This clonotype has ten or more counts. The rearrangement uses TRBV11-2 and TRBJ1-4, with 9 bases matching TRBD1. Germline V gene sequence: CDR1 SGHAT, CDR2 FQNNGV. The CDR3 has 14 residues. Germline trimming cut 4 bases from V and 7 bases from J; bases unmatched to any gene: 4. The CDR3 loop reads CASSYPGQGEKLFF. CDR3 coding DNA: TGTGCCAGCAGCTATCCGGGACAGGGTGAAAAACTGTTTTTT.

This clonotype occurred many times. The CDR3 DNA reads TGCAGTGCTATCTCCCCTAAGCCGGATGGCTACACCTTC. Encoded protein: CSAISPKPDGYTF. This chain connects TRBV20-1 to TRBJ1-2; D unresolved. The CDR3 spans 13 residues. V gave up 4 bases and J gave up 6 bases, with 15 bases separating them. Germline CDR1 and CDR2: DFQATT and SNEGSKA (reference sequence).

V and J are TRBV7-9 and TRBJ1-1; D might be TRBD1 (5 bases). V dropped 5 bases and J dropped 1 base, with 14 bases sitting between them. CDR1 and CDR2 (germline): SEHNR, FQNEAQ (reference sequence). The CDR3 has 15 amino acids. CDR3: CASSNRQIQNTEAFF. CDR3 bases: TGTGCCAGCAGCAACCGACAGATACAGAACACTGAAGCTTTCTTT.

This clonotype was seen at least ten times. The chain has TRBV7-2 and TRBJ1-2, with D possibly being TRBD1 (6 bases). Trimming removed 4 bases at V and 8 bases at J, with 17 bases between. CDR1 and CDR2 (germline): SGHTA, FQGNSA. CDR3 length equals 14 residues. As DNA, the CDR3 is TGTGCCAGCAGCTACTGGGGGGCGCTGTGGGGCTACACCTTC. Translation: CASSYWGALWGYTF.

This clonotype was seen a handful of times. The chain employs TRBV10-1 and TRBJ2-7, with D possibly matching TRBD2 (5 bases). V lost 4 bases and J 5 bases, leaving 12 bases between the germline ends. This CDR3 contains 13 residues. Germline CDR1 and CDR2: WNHNN and SYGVQD (reference sequence). CDR3 protein: CASSGGLGNEQYF. DNA for the CDR3: TGCGCCAGCAGTGGCGGCCTCGGGAACGAGCAGTACTTC.

This CDR3 is CSVPRGNTEAFF. CDR3 nucleotide sequence: TGCAGTGTCCCTCGGGGTAACACTGAAGCTTTCTTT. The chain links TRBV20-1 to TRBJ1-1; no reliable D call. Trimming cost V 7 bases and J 2 bases, with 11 bases left between them. This CDR3 region has 12 residues. The germline V gene encodes CDR1 DFQATT and CDR2 SNEGSKA (reference sequence).

This clonotype was picked up many times. The V gene is TRBV27, the J gene TRBJ2-7; possibly TRBD1 for D (6 bases). The CDR3 extends over 14 amino acids. The V gene's germline CDR1 is MNHEY and CDR2 SMNVEV (reference sequence). V was clipped by 5 bases and J by 2 bases, with 13 bases between them. The CDR3 sequence: CASSPSRGPYEQYF. In DNA, the CDR3 is TGTGCCAGCAGTCCCTCCAGGGGACCCTACGAGCAGTACTTC.

The rearrangement joins TRBV10-2 to TRBJ1-2; the D gene is possibly TRBD1 (6 bases). The germline V and J ends were trimmed by 8 bases and 1 base, with 11 bases remaining between them. Per germline, CDR1 WSHSY and CDR2 SAAADI. The CDR3 totals 13 residues. The chain's CDR3 is CASCGQINYGYTF. CDR3 in DNA: TGCGCCAGCTGCGGACAGATTAACTATGGCTACACCTTC.

This clonotype was seen many times. V is TRBV18 and J is TRBJ1-1; D is undetermined. V lost 4 bases, J lost 0 bases, and 18 bases lay in between. The CDR3 totals 17 residues. CDR1 and CDR2 (germline): KGHSH, LQKENI. The CDR3 sequence: CASSQTNSALMNTEAFF. CDR3 sequence (DNA): TGTGCCAGCTCACAGACGAATAGCGCCTTGATGAACACTGAAGCTTTCTTT.

This clonotype was observed at least ten times. V is TRBV6-1 and J is TRBJ2-3, with D perhaps being TRBD1 or TRBD2 (5 bases each). The ends were cut back, 6 bases at V and 0 bases at J, with 13 bases in the middle. The germline CDR1 and CDR2 sequences are MNHNS and SASEGT. The CDR3 covers 15 residues. This chain's CDR3 is CASSVLGVSTDTQYF. The CDR3 coding sequence is TGTGCCAGCAGCGTACTAGGGGTTAGCACAGATACGCAGTATTTT.

At least ten counts were recorded for this clonotype. V is TRBV14 and J is TRBJ2-2; D unresolved. Germline CDR1 is SGHDN and CDR2 is FVKESK. Trimming pared 1 base from V and 8 bases from J, leaving 14 bases between. CDR3 length: 15 residues. The CDR3, as DNA: TGTGCCAGCAGCCAAGCGGCGGCTACCGGAGGGGAGCTGTTTTTT. Translation: CASSQAAATGGELFF.

The rearrangement links TRBV9 to TRBJ2-7; 9 nucleotides match TRBD1. V gave up 3 bases and J gave up 4 bases; unmatched junction bases: 5. Germline-derived CDR1 and CDR2 are SGDLS and YYNGEE. The CDR3 covers 14 residues. The CDR3 region is CASSAGTGFYEQYF. CDR3 DNA sequence: TGTGCCAGCAGCGCCGGGACAGGGTTTTACGAGCAGTACTTC. Full variable domain (rest looked up from reference TRBV9 and TRBJ2-7): DSGVTQTPKHLITATGQRVTLRCSPRSGDLSVYWYQQSLDQGLQFLIQYYNGEERAKGNILERFSAQQFPDLHSELNLSSLELGDSALYFCASSAGTGFYEQYFGPGTRLTVT.

The chain couples TRBV7-9 to TRBJ1-2; 9 bases match TRBD1. Germline V gives CDR1 SEHNR, CDR2 FQNEAQ (reference sequence). This CDR3 is built from 14 residues. After removal of 3 bases from V and 6 bases from J, the junction contained 5 bases not matched to a gene. CDR3 nucleotide sequence: TGTGCCAGCAGCTTCGTACAGGGGGCAAATGGCTACACCTTC. Encoded protein: CASSFVQGANGYTF.

The chain uses TRBV28 and TRBJ1-1; tentatively, D is TRBD1 (6 bases). CDR3 size: 14 residues. The V and J ends lost 10 bases and 1 base respectively, with 16 bases between them. The germline gives CDR1 MDHEN, CDR2 SYDVKM. CDR3 region: CAIRSGGRNTEAFF. The DNA for the CDR3 is TGTGCCATCAGGAGCGGGGGGCGGAACACTGAAGCTTTCTTT.

The V call is TRBV4-1, the J call TRBJ1-1; D ambiguous. Germline-derived CDR1 and CDR2 are MGHRA and YSYEKL. The V gene lost 1 base and the J gene lost 4 bases, with 19 bases spanning the gap. This CDR3 spans 17 amino acids. CDR3: CASSQGRAARVGTEAFF. The CDR3 DNA is TGCGCCAGCAGCCAAGGGCGGGCCGCTAGGGTGGGCACTGAAGCTTTCTTT.

Only a few counts were recorded for this clonotype. The V and J genes are TRBV9 and TRBJ2-1, with D possibly TRBD2 on 6 matching bases. Germline V lookup: CDR1 SGDLS, CDR2 YYNGEE. The ends were cut back, 4 bases at V and 5 bases at J, with 16 bases in the middle. The CDR3 spans 15 residues. The CDR3 DNA follows: TGTGCCAGCAGCTACCGGGACTCAGACCACAATGAGCAGTTCTTC. Protein: CASSYRDSDHNEQFF.

The sample holds many counts of this clonotype. The V and J genes are TRBV11-2 and TRBJ2-5; D may be TRBD2 (5 bases). Germline assignment: CDR1 SGHAT and CDR2 FQNNGV. V was clipped by 4 bases and J by 2 bases, with 14 bases between them. The CDR3 is 15 amino acids. In DNA, the CDR3 is TGTGCCAGCAGCTCCTTCTCGGGATCTCAAGAGACCCAGTACTTC. Its translation: CASSSFSGSQETQYF. The variable domain in full, completed from reference TRBV11-2 and TRBJ2-5, reads EAGVAQSPRYKIIEKRQSVAFWCNPISGHATLYWYQQILGQGPKLLIQFQNNGVVDDSQLPKDRFSAERLKGVDSTLKIQPAKLEDSAVYLCASSSFSGSQETQYFGPGTRLLVL.